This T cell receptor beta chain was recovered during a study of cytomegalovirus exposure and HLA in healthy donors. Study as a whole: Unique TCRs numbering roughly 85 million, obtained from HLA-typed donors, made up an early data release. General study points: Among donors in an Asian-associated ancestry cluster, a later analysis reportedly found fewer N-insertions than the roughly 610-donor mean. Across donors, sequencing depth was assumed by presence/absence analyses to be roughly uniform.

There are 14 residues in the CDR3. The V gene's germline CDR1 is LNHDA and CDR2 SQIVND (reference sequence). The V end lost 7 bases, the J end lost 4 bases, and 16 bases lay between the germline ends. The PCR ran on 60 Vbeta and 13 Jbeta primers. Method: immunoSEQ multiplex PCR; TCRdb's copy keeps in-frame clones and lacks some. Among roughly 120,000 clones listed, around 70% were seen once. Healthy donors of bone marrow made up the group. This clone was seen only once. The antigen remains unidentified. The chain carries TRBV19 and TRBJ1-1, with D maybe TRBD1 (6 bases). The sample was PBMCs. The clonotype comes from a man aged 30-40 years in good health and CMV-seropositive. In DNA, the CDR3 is TGTGCCAGTACCACCCAGTGGGGGCCCACTGAAGCTTTCTTT. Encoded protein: CASTTQWGPTEAFF.